This T cell receptor beta chain was retrieved from a study of cytomegalovirus exposure and HLA in healthy donors. The V gene's germline CDR1 is MNHNY and CDR2 SVGAGI (reference sequence). The CDR3 is made up of 14 amino acids. V was shortened by 5 bases and J by 1 base, with 9 bases between the two germline ends. Vbeta (60) and Jbeta (13) primers were used in the PCR. Repertoires were generated with immunoSEQ multiplex PCR, while TCRdb's copy carries only in-frame clones and drops some. The data hold approximately 160,000 clones, with 55% to 80% observed a single time. As for this clone: Antigen unknown.

Points from the study as a whole: Most TCR sequences were seen very rarely across donors, but some public TCRs occurred in many.

This receptor was identified in a woman under 30 in good health and CMV-seropositive. The rearrangement joins TRBV6-6 to TRBJ2-1; D is unresolved. The sequenced sample was PBMCs. CDR3 amino acids: CASSKERSYNEQFF. The CDR3 coding sequence is TGTGCCAGCAGTAAAGAGAGGTCCTACAATGAGCAGTTCTTC.